This paragraph reports one TCR beta chain. The sample belongs to a study of CD8+ T cells in alopecia areata. Treatment given: oral pan-JAK inhibitor, 5-10 mg twice daily. Extracted RNA was reverse transcribed, and the resulting cDNA served as sequencing template. TCRdb keeps only in-frame clones here, not all; method: immunoSEQ multiplex PCR. The sample includes 35,000 to 45,000 clones, approximately 92% seen only once; the top ten take under 20%. V was clipped by 0 bases and J by 3 bases, with 12 bases between them. Germline assignment: CDR1 MGHDK and CDR2 SYGVNS. The CDR3 consists of 15 residues. The sample here was CD8+ T cells sorted from blood, taken at week 24, from a patient treated with tofacitinib. The source of this sequence is a human donor with alopecia areata. The rearrangement links TRBV25-1 to TRBJ2-7, with a weak D call TRBD1 (6 bases). The CDR3 here is CASSEYQGPNYEQYF. CDR3 coding DNA: TGTGCCAGCAGTGAATATCAGGGGCCCAACTACGAGCAGTACTTC.